This is a list of T cell receptor beta chains from one sample in a study of blood T cells in healthy people across ages. TCRdb reprocessed the 5' RACE reads with MiXCR, giving one entry per CDR3 protein. Of fewer than 1,000,000 distinct CDR3 sequences detected, around 45% appear once; the ten largest clones hold roughly a fifth. The sequenced sample consisted of blood. Receptors originate from a man in his sixties in good health. The CDR3 runs from the conserved cysteine through the conserved F or W. A D gene is named only where the DNA matches it firmly. The listing skips clone size in some rows; elsewhere it reads once, few, many or a size class.

D gene: .
V gene: TRBV7-2
J gene: TRBJ1-2
clone size: few
CDR3 protein: CASRAGGSNYGYTF
CDR3 DNA: TGTGCCAGCAGGGCGGGGGGCAGTAACTATGGCTACACCTTC

D gene: .
V gene: TRBV12-3/TRBV12-4
J gene: TRBJ1-1
clone size: .
CDR3 protein: CASILGGVMNTEAFF
CDR3 DNA: TGTGCCAGCATACTGGGGGGAGTCATGAACACTGAAGCTTTCTTT

D gene: .
V gene: TRBV4-3
J gene: TRBJ1-5
clone size: few
CDR3 protein: CASSQEAGAQPQHF
CDR3 DNA: TGCGCCAGCAGCCAAGAGGCAGGGGCCCAGCCCCAGCATTTT

D gene: .
V gene: TRBV7-9
J gene: TRBJ2-5
clone size: few
CDR3 protein: CASNGVVETQYF
CDR3 DNA: TGTGCCAGCAATGGAGTGGTGGAGACCCAGTACTTC

D gene: TRBD1
V gene: TRBV7-9
J gene: TRBJ1-2
clone size: .
CDR3 protein: CASSLWLGDREMGSNGYTF
CDR3 DNA: TGTGCCAGCAGCTTATGGTTGGGGGACAGGGAGATGGGATCCAATGGCTACACCTTC

D gene: .
V gene: TRBV6-6
J gene: TRBJ1-5
clone size: .
CDR3 protein: CASSHGQQPQHF
CDR3 DNA: TGTGCCAGCAGTCACGGACAGCAGCCCCAGCATTTT

D gene: .
V gene: TRBV20-1
J gene: TRBJ1-1
clone size: few
CDR3 protein: CSSARKFVIAEAFF
CDR3 DNA: TGCAGTAGTGCCAGAAAATTCGTAATCGCTGAAGCTTTCTTT

D gene: .
V gene: TRBV10-2
J gene: TRBJ2-7
clone size: .
CDR3 protein: CASSEGDNSYEQYF
CDR3 DNA: TGCGCCAGCAGTGAGGGAGACAACTCCTACGAGCAGTACTTC

D gene: TRBD2
V gene: TRBV6-2/TRBV6-3
J gene: TRBJ2-5
clone size: few
CDR3 protein: CASSYERRRGNQETQYF
CDR3 DNA: TGTGCCAGCAGTTACGAGCGGAGGCGGGGGAACCAAGAGACCCAGTACTTC

D gene: .
V gene: TRBV12-3/TRBV12-4
J gene: TRBJ2-1
clone size: few
CDR3 protein: CASSRGGPGSYNEQFF
CDR3 DNA: TGTGCCAGCAGCAGGGGGGGCCCCGGTTCCTACAATGAGCAGTTCTTC

D gene: .
V gene: TRBV7-2
J gene: TRBJ2-7
clone size: .
CDR3 protein: CASSVRQATSYEQYF
CDR3 DNA: TGTGCCAGCAGCGTCAGACAGGCTACCTCCTACGAGCAGTACTTC

D gene: .
V gene: TRBV4-3
J gene: TRBJ1-2
clone size: .
CDR3 protein: CASSQDGGFYDYTF
CDR3 DNA: TGCGCCAGCAGCCAAGATGGAGGGTTCTATGACTACACCTTC

D gene: .
V gene: TRBV6-2/TRBV6-3
J gene: TRBJ2-4
clone size: .
CDR3 protein: CASSYPGAKNIQYF
CDR3 DNA: TGTGCCAGCAGTTACCCGGGAGCCAAAAACATTCAGTACTTC

D gene: TRBD2
V gene: TRBV3-1
J gene: TRBJ2-5
clone size: few
CDR3 protein: CASSLTSGGAGTQYF
CDR3 DNA: TGTGCCAGCAGCCTGACTAGCGGGGGGGCTGGGACCCAGTACTTC

D gene: .
V gene: TRBV7-9
J gene: TRBJ1-4
clone size: many
CDR3 protein: CASSAETGLLNEKLFF
CDR3 DNA: TGTGCCAGCAGCGCTGAAACAGGGCTACTTAATGAAAAACTGTTTTTT

D gene: TRBD1
V gene: TRBV7-9
J gene: TRBJ2-5
clone size: few
CDR3 protein: CASRPPGTGETQYF
CDR3 DNA: TGTGCCAGCAGACCCCCGGGGACAGGAGAGACCCAGTACTTC

D gene: TRBD1
V gene: TRBV5-1
J gene: TRBJ2-1
clone size: .
CDR3 protein: CASSWDSTSYNEQFF
CDR3 DNA: TGCGCCAGCAGCTGGGACAGCACTTCCTACAATGAGCAGTTCTTC

D gene: .
V gene: TRBV6-5
J gene: TRBJ1-1
clone size: once
CDR3 protein: CASSVAVHGLEAFF
CDR3 DNA: TGTGCCAGCAGTGTTGCAGTCCACGGACTTGAAGCTTTCTTT

D gene: .
V gene: TRBV6-1
J gene: TRBJ2-5
clone size: once
CDR3 protein: CASSEHSNSRSQETQYF
CDR3 DNA: TGTGCCAGCAGTGAACACTCCAACTCCCGATCCCAAGAGACCCAGTACTTC

D gene: .
V gene: TRBV12-3/TRBV12-4
J gene: TRBJ2-6
clone size: few
CDR3 protein: CASSFWGTSGANVLTF
CDR3 DNA: TGTGCCAGCAGTTTTTGGGGCACCTCTGGGGCCAACGTCCTGACTTTC

D gene: .
V gene: TRBV20-1
J gene: TRBJ2-3
clone size: .
CDR3 protein: CSARDWSRYSTDTQYF
CDR3 DNA: TGCAGTGCTAGAGATTGGAGTAGGTATTCCACAGATACGCAGTATTTT

D gene: TRBD1
V gene: TRBV15
J gene: TRBJ2-1
clone size: once
CDR3 protein: CASTEGADYNEQFF
CDR3 DNA: TGTGCATCCACAGAGGGGGCCGACTACAATGAGCAGTTCTTC